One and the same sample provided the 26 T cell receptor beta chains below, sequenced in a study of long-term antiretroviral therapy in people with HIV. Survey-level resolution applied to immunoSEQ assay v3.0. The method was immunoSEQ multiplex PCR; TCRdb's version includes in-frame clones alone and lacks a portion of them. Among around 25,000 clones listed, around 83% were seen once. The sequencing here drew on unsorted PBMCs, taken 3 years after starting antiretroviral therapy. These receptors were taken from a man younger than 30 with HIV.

CDR3 amino acids: CASSSRFHNEQFF. CDR3 coding DNA: TGTGCCAGCAGTTCGCGGTTTCACAATGAGCAGTTCTTC. The chain uses TRBV6-6 and TRBJ2-1, with unresolved D. The CDR3 sequence is 13 residues long. V shed 4 bases and J shed 5 bases, with 9 bases lying between them. Germline lookup yields CDR1 MNHNY and CDR2 SVGAGI (reference sequence).

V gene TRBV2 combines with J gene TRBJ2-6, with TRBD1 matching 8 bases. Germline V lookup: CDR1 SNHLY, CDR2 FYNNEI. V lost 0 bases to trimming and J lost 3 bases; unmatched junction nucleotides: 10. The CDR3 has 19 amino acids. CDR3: CASSEALGQGVFGANVLTF. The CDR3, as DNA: TGTGCCAGCAGTGAAGCGCTCGGACAGGGAGTCTTTGGGGCCAACGTCCTGACTTTC.

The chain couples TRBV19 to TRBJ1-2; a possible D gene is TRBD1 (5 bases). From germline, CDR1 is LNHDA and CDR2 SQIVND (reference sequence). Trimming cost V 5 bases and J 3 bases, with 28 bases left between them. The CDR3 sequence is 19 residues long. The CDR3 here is CASSPHSGTDPSFDYGYTF. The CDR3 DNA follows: TGTGCCAGTAGTCCCCACTCCGGGACCGACCCATCTTTCGACTATGGCTACACCTTC.

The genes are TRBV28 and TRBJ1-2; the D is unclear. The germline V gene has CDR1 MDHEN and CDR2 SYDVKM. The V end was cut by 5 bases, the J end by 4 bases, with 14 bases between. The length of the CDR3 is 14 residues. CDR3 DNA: TGTGCCAGCAGTCCCTCCGACGGCCCCTATGGCTACACCTTC. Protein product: CASSPSDGPYGYTF.

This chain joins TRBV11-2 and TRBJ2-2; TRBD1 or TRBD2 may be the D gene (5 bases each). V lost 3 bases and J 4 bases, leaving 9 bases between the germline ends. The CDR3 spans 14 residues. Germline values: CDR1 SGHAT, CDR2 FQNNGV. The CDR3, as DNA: TGTGCCAGCAGCTTCCGGGGCCTCACCGGGGAGCTGTTTTTT. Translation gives CASSFRGLTGELFF.

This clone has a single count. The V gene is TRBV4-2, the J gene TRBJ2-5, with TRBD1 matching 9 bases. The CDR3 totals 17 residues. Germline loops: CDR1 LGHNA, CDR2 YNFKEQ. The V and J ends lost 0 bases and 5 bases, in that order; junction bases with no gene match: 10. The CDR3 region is CASSQDFLGGQGETQYF. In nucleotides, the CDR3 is TGTGCCAGCAGCCAAGATTTCCTCGGTGGACAGGGGGAGACCCAGTACTTC.

This CDR3 reads CASSLLSSPVGELFF. CDR3 sequence (DNA): TGTGCCAGCAGTTTACTCTCTAGCCCGGTCGGGGAGCTGTTTTTT. The gene calls are TRBV27 and TRBJ2-2; maybe TRBD2 (5 bases). Germline V lookup: CDR1 MNHEY, CDR2 SMNVEV (reference sequence). The CDR3 runs 15 residues. V was pared by 2 bases and J by 7 bases, with 14 bases between.

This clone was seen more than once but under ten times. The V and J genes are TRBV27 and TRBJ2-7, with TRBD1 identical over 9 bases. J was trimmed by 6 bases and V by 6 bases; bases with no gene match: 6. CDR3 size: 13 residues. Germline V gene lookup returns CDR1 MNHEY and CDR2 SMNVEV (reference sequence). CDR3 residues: CASRAGTGREQYF. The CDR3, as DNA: TGTGCCAGCAGGGCCGGGACAGGGCGCGAGCAGTACTTC.

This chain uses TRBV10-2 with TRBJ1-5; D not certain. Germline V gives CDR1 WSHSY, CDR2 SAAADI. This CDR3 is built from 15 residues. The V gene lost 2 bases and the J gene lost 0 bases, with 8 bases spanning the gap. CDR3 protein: CASSEGGYSNQPQHF. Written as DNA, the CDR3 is TGCGCCAGCAGTGAGGGAGGTTATAGCAATCAGCCCCAGCATTTT.

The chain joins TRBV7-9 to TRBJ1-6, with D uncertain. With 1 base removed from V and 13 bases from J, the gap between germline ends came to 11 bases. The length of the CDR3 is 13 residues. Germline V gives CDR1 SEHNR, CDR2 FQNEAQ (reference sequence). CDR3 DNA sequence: TGTGCCAGCAGCTTAGATTCGGCTGACCCCCTCCACTTT. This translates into CASSLDSADPLHF.

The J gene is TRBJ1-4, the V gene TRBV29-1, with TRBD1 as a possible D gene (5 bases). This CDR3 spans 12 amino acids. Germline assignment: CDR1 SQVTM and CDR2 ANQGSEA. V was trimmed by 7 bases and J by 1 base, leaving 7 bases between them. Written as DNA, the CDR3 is TGCAGCGGGGGCGGAACTAATGAAAAACTGTTTTTT. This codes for CSGGGTNEKLFF.

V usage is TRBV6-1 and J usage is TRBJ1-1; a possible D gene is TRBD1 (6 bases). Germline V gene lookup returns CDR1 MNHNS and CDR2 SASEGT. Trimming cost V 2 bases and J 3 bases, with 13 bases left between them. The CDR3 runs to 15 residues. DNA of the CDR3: TGTGCCAGCAGTGAAATGCCGCAGGGGTACACTGAAGCTTTCTTT. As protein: CASSEMPQGYTEAFF.

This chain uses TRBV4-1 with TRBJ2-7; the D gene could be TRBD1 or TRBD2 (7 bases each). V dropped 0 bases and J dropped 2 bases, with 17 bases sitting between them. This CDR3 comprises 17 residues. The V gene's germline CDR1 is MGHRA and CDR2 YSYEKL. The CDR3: CASSQEGRGLGPYEQYF. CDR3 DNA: TGCGCCAGCAGCCAAGAAGGGAGGGGGCTCGGCCCCTACGAGCAGTACTTC.

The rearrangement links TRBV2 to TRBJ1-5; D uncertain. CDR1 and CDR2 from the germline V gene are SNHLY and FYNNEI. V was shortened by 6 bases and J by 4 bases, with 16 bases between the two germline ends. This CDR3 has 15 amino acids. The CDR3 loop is CASSREPRGNQPQHF. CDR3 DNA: TGTGCCAGCAGCCGAGAACCCCGGGGTAATCAGCCCCAGCATTTT. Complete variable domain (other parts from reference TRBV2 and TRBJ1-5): EPEVTQTPSHQVTQMGQEVILRCVPISNHLYFYWYRQILGQKVEFLVSFYNNEISEKSEIFDDQFSVERPDGSNFTLKIRSTKLEDSAMYFCASSREPRGNQPQHFGDGTRLSIL.

The CDR3 is CASSPPGQGNEKLFF. The CDR3 region has the DNA TGTGCCAGCAGTCCACCGGGACAGGGAAATGAAAAACTGTTTTTT. The V and J genes are TRBV6-5 and TRBJ1-4, with TRBD1 identical over 9 bases. Germline V gives CDR1 MNHEY, CDR2 SVGAGI. The length of the CDR3 is 15 residues. The V and J ends lost 5 bases and 5 bases, in that order; junction bases with no gene match: 6.

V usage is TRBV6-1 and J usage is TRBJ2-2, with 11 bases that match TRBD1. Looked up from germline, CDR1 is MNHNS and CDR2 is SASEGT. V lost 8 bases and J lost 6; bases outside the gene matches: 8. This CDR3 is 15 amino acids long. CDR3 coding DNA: TGTGCCAGCGATCCGGGACAGGGGGTCCCCGGGGAGCTGTTTTTT. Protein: CASDPGQGVPGELFF.

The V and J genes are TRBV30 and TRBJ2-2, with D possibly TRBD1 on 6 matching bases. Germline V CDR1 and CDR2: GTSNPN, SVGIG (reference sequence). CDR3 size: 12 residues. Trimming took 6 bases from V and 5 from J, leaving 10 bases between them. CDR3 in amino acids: CACSGETGELFF. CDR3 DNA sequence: TGTGCCTGCTCAGGGGAAACCGGGGAGCTGTTTTTT.

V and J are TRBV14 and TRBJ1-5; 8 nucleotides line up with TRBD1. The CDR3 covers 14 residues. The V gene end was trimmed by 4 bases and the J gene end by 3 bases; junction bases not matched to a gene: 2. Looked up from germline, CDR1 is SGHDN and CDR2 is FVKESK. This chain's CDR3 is CASSLRGPNQPQHF. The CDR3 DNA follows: TGTGCCAGCAGCCTCAGGGGGCCCAATCAGCCCCAGCATTTT.

CDR3 nucleotides: TGTGCCAGCAGTTCAGGGGACGCAACTAATGAAAAACTGTTTTTT. It translates to CASSSGDATNEKLFF. The chain has TRBV6-1 and TRBJ1-4; a weak D match, TRBD1 (6 bases). V lost 5 bases, J lost 0 bases, and 10 bases lay in between. The germline CDR1 and CDR2 sequences are MNHNS and SASEGT. The CDR3 spans 15 residues.

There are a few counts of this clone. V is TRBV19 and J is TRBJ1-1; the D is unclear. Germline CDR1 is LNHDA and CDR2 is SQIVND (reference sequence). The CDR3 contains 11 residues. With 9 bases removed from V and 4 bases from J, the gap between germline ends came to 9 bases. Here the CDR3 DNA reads TGTGCCAGCCTACTGGGCACTGAAGCTTTCTTT. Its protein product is CASLLGTEAFF.

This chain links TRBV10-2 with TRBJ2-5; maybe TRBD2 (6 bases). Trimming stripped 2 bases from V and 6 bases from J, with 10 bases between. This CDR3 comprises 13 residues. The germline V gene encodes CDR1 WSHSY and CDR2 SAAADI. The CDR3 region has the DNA TGCGCCAGCAGTGAGGGGCTAGCGAAGACCCAGTACTTC. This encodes CASSEGLAKTQYF.

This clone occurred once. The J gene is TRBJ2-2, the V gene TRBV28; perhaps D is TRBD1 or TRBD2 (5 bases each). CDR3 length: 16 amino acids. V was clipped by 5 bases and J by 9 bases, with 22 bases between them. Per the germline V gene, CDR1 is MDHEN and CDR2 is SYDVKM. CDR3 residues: CASSPDWGPPTRELFF. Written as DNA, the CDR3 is TGTGCCAGCAGTCCCGACTGGGGACCACCAACCCGGGAGCTGTTTTTT.

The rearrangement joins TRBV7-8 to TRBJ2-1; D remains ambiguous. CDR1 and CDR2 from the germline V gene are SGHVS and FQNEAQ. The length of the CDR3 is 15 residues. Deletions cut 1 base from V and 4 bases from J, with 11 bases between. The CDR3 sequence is CASSLVWLQYNEQFF. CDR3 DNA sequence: TGTGCCAGCAGCTTAGTCTGGTTACAATACAATGAGCAGTTCTTC.

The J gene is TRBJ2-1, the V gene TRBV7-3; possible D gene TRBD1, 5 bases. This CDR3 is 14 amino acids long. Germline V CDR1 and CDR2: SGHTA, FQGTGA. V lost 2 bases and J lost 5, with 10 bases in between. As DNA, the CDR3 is TGTGCCAGCAGCTTAGGGCAGGGAAACAATGAGCAGTTCTTC. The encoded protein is CASSLGQGNNEQFF.

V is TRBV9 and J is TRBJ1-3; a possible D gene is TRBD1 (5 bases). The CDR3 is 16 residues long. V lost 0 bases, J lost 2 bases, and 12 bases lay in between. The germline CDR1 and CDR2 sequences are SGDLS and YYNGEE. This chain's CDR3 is CASSVAHQGAGNTIYF. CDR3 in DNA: TGTGCCAGCAGCGTAGCTCACCAGGGAGCTGGAAACACCATATATTTT. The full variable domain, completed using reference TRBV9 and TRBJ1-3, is DSGVTQTPKHLITATGQRVTLRCSPRSGDLSVYWYQQSLDQGLQFLIQYYNGEERAKGNILERFSAQQFPDLHSELNLSSLELGDSALYFCASSVAHQGAGNTIYFGEGSWLTVV.

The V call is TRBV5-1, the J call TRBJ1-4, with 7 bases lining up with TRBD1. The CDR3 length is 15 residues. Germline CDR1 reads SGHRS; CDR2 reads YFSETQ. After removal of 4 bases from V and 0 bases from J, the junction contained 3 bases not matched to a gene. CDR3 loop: CASSRGTATNEKLFF. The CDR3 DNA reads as TGCGCCAGCAGCCGCGGGACAGCAACTAATGAAAAACTGTTTTTT.